Each of the 20 T cell receptor beta chains below was sequenced from the same sample in a study of T cell therapy after organ transplantation. Here immunoSEQ multiplex PCR was the method, and the copy in TCRdb shows in-frame clones only, minus some. The sample has around 5,000 clones, 65% to 70% seen once; the top ten hold around 38%. Time point indicated: 4-8 weeks after completion of therapy. Their recognized antigens are unknown. Sequenced here: CD8+ T cells from blood, sampled after autologous CMV-specific T cell therapy. All receptors derive from a human patient who had received a solid organ transplant and had CMV disease. Some T cells may be supplied by the graft donor.

The chain couples TRBV7-9 to TRBJ2-7, with TRBD2 as a possible D gene (5 bases). CDR3 size: 11 residues. V lost 11 bases and J 3 bases, leaving 11 bases between the germline ends. In germline, CDR1 is SEHNR, CDR2 FQNEAQ (reference sequence). The CDR3 DNA sequence: TGTGCCGTCGGACTGAACTACGAGCAGTACTTC. Its translation: CAVGLNYEQYF.

The chain couples TRBV27 to TRBJ2-1; the D is unclear. The germline V gene has CDR1 MNHEY and CDR2 SMNVEV (reference sequence). Trimming pared 4 bases from V and 6 bases from J, leaving 28 bases between. CDR3 length: 19 residues. CDR3 nucleotide sequence: TGTGCCAGCAGTTCTCGTGGGGTGGTAGGCCTTTGGGATTCCAATGAGCAGTTCTTC. It is translated as CASSSRGVVGLWDSNEQFF.

J is TRBJ1-1 and V is TRBV6-1, with D perhaps TRBD1 (5 bases). Germline CDR1 reads MNHNS; CDR2 reads SASEGT. The CDR3 consists of 16 residues. Trimming cost V 1 base and J 4 bases, with 16 bases left between them. The CDR3 DNA reads TGTGCCAGCAGTGAAGGCAGGGCCCCCCTCGGCACTGAAGCTTTCTTT. Translation: CASSEGRAPLGTEAFF.

The V gene is TRBV12-2, the J gene TRBJ2-6; the D segment call TRBD2 is taken from the table without a DNA check. TRBV12-2 is classified as a pseudogene. This CDR3 contains 17 residues. The CDR3, as DNA: TGTGCAAGTCGCCCTCTATTGAGAGCCTCTGGGGCCAACGTCCTGACTTTC. Translated: CASRPLLRASGANVLTF.

The genes are TRBV28 and TRBJ2-1, with D possibly being TRBD2 (5 bases). Germline CDR1 is MDHEN and CDR2 is SYDVKM. The CDR3 consists of 15 residues. The ends were cut back, 6 bases at V and 3 bases at J, with 15 bases in the middle. CDR3 residues: CASRTWERSYNEQFF. The CDR3 DNA reads as TGTGCCAGCAGGACCTGGGAGCGAAGCTACAATGAGCAGTTCTTC.

The gene calls are TRBV6-5 and TRBJ1-6, with a weak D call TRBD1 (6 bases). The germline gives CDR1 MNHEY, CDR2 SVGAGI. Between the trimmed V and J ends, which lost 6 bases and 5 bases, there was a span of 14 bases. The CDR3 runs 15 residues. CDR3 nucleotides: TGTGCCAGCAGCTACAGGGAGGGCGATAATTCACCCCTCCACTTT. Encoded protein: CASSYREGDNSPLHF.

The chain combines TRBV6-5 with TRBJ1-5; D remains unclear. The CDR3 spans 15 residues. Germline V gene lookup returns CDR1 MNHEY and CDR2 SVGAGI. Trimming stripped 2 bases from V and 3 bases from J, with 11 bases between. CDR3 loop: CASSYAARVNQPQHF. In nucleotides, the CDR3 is TGTGCCAGCAGTTACGCCGCGAGGGTCAATCAGCCCCAGCATTTT.

The CDR3 coding sequence is TGTGCCAGCAGCATGGAGGGACAGGGGACTTTTTATGGCAATCAGCCCCAGCATTTT. Its protein is CASSMEGQGTFYGNQPQHF. The gene calls are TRBV5-8 and TRBJ1-5; 10 bases are a match to TRBD1. CDR1 and CDR2 (germline): SGHTS, YDEGEE. The CDR3 is made up of 19 amino acids. V shed 4 bases, J shed 2 bases, and the junction held 15 bases outside the gene matches. Looking up the rest from reference TRBV5-8 and TRBJ1-5 gives the full variable domain: EAGVTQSPTHLIKTRGQQATLRCSPISGHTSVYWYQQALGLGLQFLLWYDEGEERNRGNFPPRFSGRQFPNYSSELNVNALELEDSALYLCASSMEGQGTFYGNQPQHFGDGTRLSIL.

As regards this clone: At the DNA level, this CDR3 is encoded by other sequences in the same sample as well. The V and J genes are TRBV19 and TRBJ2-1; 7 positions match TRBD2. The CDR3 loop spans 15 amino acids. Germline CDR1 is LNHDA and CDR2 is SQIVND (reference sequence). The V gene end was trimmed by 5 bases and the J gene end by 0 bases; junction bases not matched to a gene: 4. CDR3 region: CASSRGGSSYNEQFF. DNA of the CDR3: TGTGCCAGTAGTCGTGGCGGGAGCTCCTACAATGAGCAGTTCTTC.

This clone showed up just a few times. This chain uses TRBV6-5 with TRBJ1-2; D is ambiguous. This CDR3 region has 12 residues. With 5 bases removed from V and 7 bases from J, the gap between germline ends came to 11 bases. CDR1 and CDR2 (germline): MNHEY, SVGAGI. The CDR3: CASSTGRGGYTF. Here the CDR3 DNA reads TGTGCCAGCAGTACGGGCCGGGGTGGCTACACCTTC.

The chain recombines TRBV27 with TRBJ1-5, with D maybe TRBD1 (6 bases). Germline assignment: CDR1 MNHEY and CDR2 SMNVEV (reference sequence). Trimming cost V 6 bases and J 5 bases, with 20 bases left between them. The CDR3 extends over 16 amino acids. CDR3 sequence reads: CASSRTPPGADQPQHF. CDR3 coding DNA: TGTGCCAGCAGCCGAACCCCCCCGGGGGCCGATCAGCCCCAGCATTTT.

The gene calls are TRBV6-5 and TRBJ2-1, with D unresolved. This CDR3 has 13 residues. CDR1 is MNHEY, CDR2 SVGAGI, per germline. The V end lost 4 bases, the J end lost 10 bases, and 14 bases lay between the germline ends. This chain's CDR3 is CASSSGLLGEQFF. The CDR3 DNA follows: TGTGCCAGCAGTTCCGGCCTCCTAGGGGAGCAGTTCTTC.

The V gene is TRBV27, the J gene TRBJ2-7; D not resolved. The CDR3 loop spans 13 amino acids. The germline V and J ends were trimmed by 4 bases and 3 bases, with 10 bases remaining between them. CDR1 and CDR2 from the germline V gene are MNHEY and SMNVEV (reference sequence). The CDR3 reads CASSYSGSYEQYF. As DNA, the CDR3 is TGTGCCAGCAGTTACTCAGGCAGCTACGAGCAGTACTTC.

V gene TRBV6-9 combines with J gene TRBJ2-5, with 9 bases matching TRBD1. Losses at the gene ends were 5 bases for V and 0 bases for J; bases not matched to a gene: 7. Germline values: CDR1 MNHGY, CDR2 SVAAGI. CDR3 length equals 16 residues. CDR3 protein: CASSETGTGYQETQYF. In DNA form, the CDR3 reads TGTGCCAGCAGTGAGACGGGGACAGGGTACCAAGAGACCCAGTACTTC.

This chain uses TRBV19 with TRBJ1-2, with D possibly being TRBD1 (6 bases). This CDR3 has 15 amino acids. Trimming pared 3 bases from V and 0 bases from J, leaving 11 bases between. Germline V CDR1 and CDR2: LNHDA, SQIVND (reference sequence). The CDR3 reads CASSIGQNPNYGYTF. As DNA, the CDR3 is TGTGCCAGTAGTATTGGACAGAACCCTAACTATGGCTACACCTTC.

V is TRBV7-9 and J is TRBJ2-1, with D perhaps matching TRBD2 (5 bases). Trimming took 9 bases from V and 0 from J, leaving 12 bases between them. CDR1 and CDR2 (germline): SEHNR, FQNEAQ (reference sequence). This CDR3 comprises 14 residues. CDR3 coding DNA: TGTGCCAGTCGAGGCGAGGGCTCCTACAATGAGCAGTTCTTC. This encodes CASRGEGSYNEQFF.

V usage is TRBV15 and J usage is TRBJ2-3, with TRBD2 matching 10 bases. Trimming at V came to 1 base and at J to 4 bases, leaving 5 bases not matched to a gene. This CDR3 contains 16 residues. CDR1 and CDR2 from the germline V gene are LNHNV and YYDKDF (reference sequence). The CDR3 is CATSRALAGVADTQYF. CDR3 DNA sequence: TGTGCCACCAGCAGAGCCCTAGCGGGGGTCGCAGATACGCAGTATTTT.

This clone was found a few times. The gene calls are TRBV4-3 and TRBJ1-5; 8 nucleotides line up with TRBD1. The CDR3 contains 16 residues. CDR1 and CDR2 (germline): LGHNA, YSLEER. V lost 4 bases to trimming and J lost 4 bases; unmatched junction nucleotides: 9. CDR3 residues: CASSRSMGQANQPQHF. The DNA of the CDR3 is TGCGCCAGCAGCCGATCAATGGGACAGGCGAATCAGCCCCAGCATTTT.

Concerning this clone itself: Other DNA sequences in this sample translate to the same CDR3. The chain recombines TRBV9 with TRBJ2-7, with 8 nucleotides matching TRBD1. This CDR3 is built from 14 residues. Trimming took 0 bases from V and 3 from J; bases not matched to a gene: 2. Germline loops: CDR1 SGDLS, CDR2 YYNGEE. This chain's CDR3 is CASSVGDRGYEQYF. Here the CDR3 DNA reads TGTGCCAGCAGCGTAGGAGACAGGGGCTACGAGCAGTACTTC.

The CDR3 DNA reads as TGTGCCAGTAGTATAAGGGACAGTCTGTACCAAGAGACCCAGTACTTC. Protein: CASSIRDSLYQETQYF. This chain joins TRBV19 and TRBJ2-5, with 7 bases matching TRBD1. Germline CDR1 LNHDA, CDR2 SQIVND (reference sequence). The CDR3 extends over 16 amino acids. Unmatched junction bases numbered 6, after V lost 2 bases and J lost 0 bases.